This T cell receptor beta chain comes out of a study of Ad26.COV2.S vaccination and SARS-CoV-2 variants. The germline CDR1 and CDR2 sequences are SGHTA and FQGNSA. The CDR3 has 15 amino acids. The ends were cut back, 1 base at V and 3 bases at J, with 12 bases in the middle. The sample's treatment: roughly 20 received Ad26.COV2.S at low or high dose, single or two shots; about 5 received placebo; per-sample allocation not given. Each sample was drawn 63 days after the first injection (of vaccine or placebo). Assay used: immunoSEQ multiplex PCR; TCRdb lists only in-frame clones, some missing. The data contain 300,000 to 400,000 clones, 70% to 90% of them singletons.

The TCR sequence derives from a person between 18 and 59 years old who received the Ad26.COV2.S COVID-19 vaccine or a placebo. The sequences come from peripheral blood, collected in a trial of Ad26.COV2.S vaccine versus placebo. The V gene is TRBV7-2, the J gene TRBJ1-1, with a possible D match to TRBD1 (6 bases). The CDR3 coding sequence is TGTGCCAGCAGCTTAGGGCCCGGGACATACACTGAAGCTTTCTTT. It yields the protein CASSLGPGTYTEAFF.